The entry below describes one T cell receptor (beta chain). Its antigen is undetermined. This specimen comes from a study of cytomegalovirus exposure and HLA in healthy donors. V was shortened by 7 bases and J by 6 bases, with 12 bases between the two germline ends. The CDR3 contains 12 residues. Germline V gives CDR1 SGHRS, CDR2 YFSETQ. Everyone who donated was a healthy bone marrow donor. Study-level findings and limits: Among TCR beta chains of equal frequency, HLA-associated ones were more clonally expanded in a later analysis. A list of approximately 160 TCR beta chains associated with cytomegalovirus was given.

Use of 60 Vbeta and 13 Jbeta primers characterized the PCR. TCRdb's table, derived via immunoSEQ multiplex PCR, lists solely in-frame clones and lacks some. The top ten hold 6% of the sample, which has under 200,000 clones, approximately 84% seen once. The chain has TRBV5-1 and TRBJ2-3, with D possibly being TRBD2 (5 bases). The TCR comes from a woman aged 25 to 39 in good health and CMV-seropositive. What was sequenced was PBMCs. The CDR3 nucleotides are TGCGCCAGCGGTGGTAGCGCGGATACGCAGTATTTT. Residues: CASGGSADTQYF.